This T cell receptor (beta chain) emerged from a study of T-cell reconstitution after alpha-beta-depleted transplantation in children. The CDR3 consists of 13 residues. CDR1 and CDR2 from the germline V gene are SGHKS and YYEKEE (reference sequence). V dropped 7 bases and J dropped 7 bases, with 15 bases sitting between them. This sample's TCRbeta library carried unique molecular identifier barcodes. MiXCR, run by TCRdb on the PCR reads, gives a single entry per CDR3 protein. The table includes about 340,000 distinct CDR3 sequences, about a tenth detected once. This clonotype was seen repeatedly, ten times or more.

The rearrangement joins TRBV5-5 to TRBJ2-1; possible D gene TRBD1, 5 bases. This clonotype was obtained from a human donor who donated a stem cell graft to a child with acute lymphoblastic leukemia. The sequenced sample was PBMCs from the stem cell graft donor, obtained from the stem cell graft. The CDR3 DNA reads TGTGCCAGCTGTAGGGGCCCTCCGAATGAGCAGTTCTTC. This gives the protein CASCRGPPNEQFF.